The next 8 T cell receptor beta chains were all read from a single sample in a study of T cell repertoires in cytomegalovirus infection. TCRdb itself ran the reads through MiXCR, one entry per CDR3 protein. The table shows 700,000 to 850,000 distinct CDR3 sequences, with 32% occurring only once. Their cognate antigens are unknown. Sequences were derived from cultured CD8+ T cells from PBMCs, sampled from culture after CMV antigen stimulation. The receptor source for this set is a human donor in good health (CMV status not recorded). Some clones in this sample may be carry-over from other donors' samples.

This clonotype was observed a few times. The J gene is TRBJ1-2, the V gene TRBV27, with 8 bases matching TRBD1. The CDR3 is 16 amino acids. Germline CDR1 is MNHEY and CDR2 is SMNVEV (reference sequence). J was trimmed by 2 bases and V by 6 bases; bases with no gene match: 11. DNA of the CDR3: TGTGCCAGCAGCTCCAGACAGGGGTATATCAACTATGGCTACACCTTC. Translated: CASSSRQGYINYGYTF.

This clonotype was found many times. J is TRBJ2-1 and V is TRBV27; 9 bases agree with TRBD2. Looked up from germline, CDR1 is MNHEY and CDR2 is SMNVEV (reference sequence). This CDR3 has 17 residues. V was clipped by 1 base and J by 4 bases; unmatched bases: 8. The CDR3 loop reads CASSLYPSGGPYNEQFF. The CDR3 nucleotides are TGTGCCAGCAGTTTATATCCCAGCGGGGGGCCTTACAATGAGCAGTTCTTC.

The chain carries TRBV15 and TRBJ2-5, with 7 nucleotides matching TRBD1. The CDR3 consists of 15 residues. Unmatched junction bases numbered 5, after V lost 3 bases and J lost 1 base. Looked up from germline, CDR1 is LNHNV and CDR2 is YYDKDF (reference sequence). The CDR3 protein is CATSSSGTVQETQYF. Written as DNA, the CDR3 is TGTGCCACCAGCAGCTCTGGGACAGTCCAAGAGACCCAGTACTTC.

CDR3 amino acids: CASSPARGAYEQYF. CDR3 bases: TGTGCCAGTAGTCCTGCGCGGGGGGCCTACGAGCAGTACTTC. This chain links TRBV19 with TRBJ2-7; 8 bases agree with TRBD2. J lost 2 bases, V lost 5 bases, and 5 bases had no gene match. Germline CDR1 reads LNHDA; CDR2 reads SQIVND (reference sequence). This CDR3 is built from 14 residues.

This clonotype was counted only a few times. The chain combines TRBV10-2 with TRBJ1-2, with D unclear. CDR1 is WSHSY and CDR2 is SAAADI in the germline V gene. This CDR3 has 13 residues. V was shortened by 0 bases and J by 11 bases, with 13 bases between the two germline ends. In DNA, the CDR3 is TGCGCCAGCAGTGAGTCGAGAAACTCCGGATACACCTTC. It translates to CASSESRNSGYTF.

This clonotype was found a few times. The chain employs TRBV6-2 or TRBV6-3 and TRBJ1-1, with D maybe TRBD1 (6 bases). The V end was cut by 1 base, the J end by 2 bases, with 11 bases between. The CDR3 runs to 15 residues. CDR1 and CDR2 from the germline V gene are MNHEY and SVGEGT. CDR3 residues: CASSYWTDYNTEAFF. In DNA, the CDR3 is TGTGCCAGCAGTTACTGGACAGACTACAACACTGAAGCTTTCTTT.

The chain links TRBV4-1 to TRBJ2-7; maybe TRBD2 (6 bases). Germline lookup yields CDR1 MGHRA and CDR2 YSYEKL. This CDR3 has 12 residues. The V and J ends lost 4 bases and 3 bases respectively, with 7 bases between them. The CDR3 loop reads CASSPGDYEQYV. The CDR3 nucleotides read TGCGCCAGCAGCCCGGGGGACTACGAGCAGTACGTC.

This clonotype showed up just a few times. The rearrangement links TRBV12-3 or TRBV12-4 to TRBJ1-2; D unresolved. Trimming pared 6 bases from V and 7 bases from J, leaving 12 bases between. There are 12 residues in the CDR3. This CDR3 reads CASSTTVAGYTF. The CDR3 nucleotides read TGTGCCAGCAGCACCACCGTTGCTGGCTACACCTTC.